This entry describes one T cell receptor beta chain. The record originates from a study of blood T cell repertoires in COVID-19. Overall study: Sites in the United States, Italy and Spain provided acute and convalescent COVID-19 samples. T cells, B-cell-depleted T cells, or PBMCs provided the cDNA or gDNA that served as material.

V shed 2 bases and J shed 6 bases, with 13 bases lying between them. Germline assignment: CDR1 SEHNR and CDR2 FQNEAQ (reference sequence). The CDR3 is made up of 14 amino acids. Original handling: The authors estimated nucleated cell counts from reference gene primer amplification. Clones were sequenced by immunoSEQ multiplex PCR, and TCRdb holds only the in-frame ones, with some missing. V, J and clone size are taken as reported in that table, and D and trimming were inferred from the DNA itself. The sample has around 270,000 clones; around 86% are singletons. Seattle's enrolled individuals joined amid active infection and were then monitored longitudinally.

The sample was peripheral blood. The chain carries TRBV7-9 and TRBJ1-2; possible D gene TRBD1, 5 bases. This receptor was identified in a woman aged 60 to 75 with COVID-19, enrolled during active disease. The CDR3 protein is CASSLSQGNNGYTF. The DNA for the CDR3 is TGTGCCAGCAGCTTAAGTCAGGGCAATAATGGCTACACCTTC.